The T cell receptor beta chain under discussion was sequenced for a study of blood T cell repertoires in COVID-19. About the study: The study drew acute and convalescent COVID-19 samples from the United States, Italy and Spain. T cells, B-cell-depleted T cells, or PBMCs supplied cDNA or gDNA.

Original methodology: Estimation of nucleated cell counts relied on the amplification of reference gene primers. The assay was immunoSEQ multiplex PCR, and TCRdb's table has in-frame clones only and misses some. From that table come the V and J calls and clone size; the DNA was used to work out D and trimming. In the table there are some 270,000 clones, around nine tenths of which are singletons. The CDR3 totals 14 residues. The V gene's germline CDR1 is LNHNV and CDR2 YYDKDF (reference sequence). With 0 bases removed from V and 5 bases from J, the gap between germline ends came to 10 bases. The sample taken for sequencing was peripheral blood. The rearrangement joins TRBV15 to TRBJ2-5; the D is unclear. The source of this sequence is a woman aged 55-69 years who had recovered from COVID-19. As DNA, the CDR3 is TGTGCCACCAGCAGAGATCTGTACGAGGAGACCCAGTACTTC. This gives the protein CATSRDLYEETQYF.